The entry below describes one T cell receptor beta chain. Its antigen is as yet unknown. The sample belongs to a study of PD-1 blockade in classical Hodgkin lymphoma. Findings and caveats of the study: Complete responders' diversity at baseline resembled that of newly diagnosed patients. Patients starting nivolumab less than 1 year after ASCT had lower diversity and were excluded from later analyses. CD4+ but not CD8+ TCR diversity rose significantly by C4D1. Lower baseline TCR diversity was reported for newly diagnosed patients than for healthy donors.

The protocol was immunoSEQ multiplex PCR, while the TCRdb copy is restricted to in-frame clones and leaves out a portion. The repertoire holds about 18,000 clones, with around 78% as singletons. CDR1 is MNHNS and CDR2 is SASEGT in the germline V gene. Unmatched junction bases numbered 15, after V lost 1 base and J lost 11 bases. The CDR3 length is 17 residues. Time point indicated: cycle 4 day 1 (C4D1), after 6 weeks of nivolumab. Autologous stem cell transplantation was followed by relapse in every patient, and brentuximab vedotin exposure varied. CD4+ T cells were purified from thawed PBMCs by magnetic negative selection.

The genes are TRBV6-1 and TRBJ1-5; 9 nucleotides match TRBD1. Sequencing was performed on CD4+ T cells from blood, taken before the fourth cycle of nivolumab. This clonotype originated in a human donor with classical Hodgkin lymphoma. The CDR3 reads CASSEGPTGGVLGTQHF. The CDR3 bases are TGTGCCAGCAGTGAAGGCCCTACAGGGGGCGTTCTCGGGACCCAGCATTTT.